This TCR beta chain was sequenced for a study of blood T cell repertoires in COVID-19. Study background: T cells, B-cell-depleted T cells, or PBMCs supplied cDNA or gDNA.

V lost 2 bases to trimming and J lost 7 bases; unmatched junction nucleotides: 6. CDR3 length: 15 residues. CDR1 is SGHDN and CDR2 is FVKESK in the germline V gene. Per the original data handling: Researchers report that nucleated cell counts were estimated from reference gene primer amplification. Generated by immunoSEQ multiplex PCR, the TCRdb table keeps only in-frame clones and is missing some. V, J and clone size are taken as reported in that table, and D and trimming were inferred from the DNA itself. The table has fewer than 60,000 clones, around nine tenths seen once. The sequence was collected from a man aged 45-65 years with acute or convalescent COVID-19. The chain carries TRBV14 and TRBJ1-4, with 8 positions matching TRBD1. The sample was peripheral blood. The CDR3 nucleotides are TGTGCCAGCAGCCAATCGGGACAGGCACGTGAAAAACTGTTTTTT. Amino acids: CASSQSGQAREKLFF.